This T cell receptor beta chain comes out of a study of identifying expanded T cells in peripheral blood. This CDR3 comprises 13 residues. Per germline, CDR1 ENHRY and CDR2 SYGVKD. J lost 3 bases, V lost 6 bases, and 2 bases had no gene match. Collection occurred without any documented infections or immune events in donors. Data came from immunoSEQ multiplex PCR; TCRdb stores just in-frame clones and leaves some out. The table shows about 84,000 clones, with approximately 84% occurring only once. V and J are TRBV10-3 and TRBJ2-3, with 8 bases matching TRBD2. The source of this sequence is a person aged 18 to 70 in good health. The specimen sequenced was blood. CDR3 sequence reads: CAISGGATDTQYF. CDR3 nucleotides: TGTGCCATCAGCGGGGGGGCTACAGATACGCAGTATTTT.